One and the same sample provided the 12 T cell receptor beta chains below, sequenced in a study of blood T cell repertoires in COVID-19. TCRdb's table, derived via immunoSEQ multiplex PCR, lists solely in-frame clones and lacks some. The sample has under 250,000 clones, around 85% seen once; the top ten hold roughly 0.69%. Sequencing was performed on peripheral blood. The receptors stem from a man aged 40-55 years with acute or convalescent COVID-19.

The chain uses TRBV19 and TRBJ1-2, with 7 nucleotides matching TRBD1. Germline V lookup: CDR1 LNHDA, CDR2 SQIVND (reference sequence). The CDR3 spans 12 residues. V was clipped by 7 bases and J by 4 bases; unmatched bases: 3. CDR3 in DNA: TGTGCCAGTAATACAGGGGTCTATGGCTACACCTTC. This encodes CASNTGVYGYTF.

The chain is built from TRBV10-3 and TRBJ1-1; TRBD1 might be the D (6 bases). Trimming shortened V by 7 bases and J by 1 base, and 10 bases separated the two germline ends. Germline V gene sequence: CDR1 ENHRY, CDR2 SYGVKD. This CDR3 contains 13 residues. CDR3 sequence: CAITRQANTEAFF. The CDR3 nucleotides are TGTGCCATCACTCGACAGGCGAACACTGAAGCTTTCTTT.

This chain connects TRBV28 to TRBJ2-3; TRBD1 matches at 9 bases. CDR1 is MDHEN, CDR2 SYDVKM, per germline. V shed 6 bases, J shed 3 bases, and the junction held 4 bases outside the gene matches. The CDR3 runs 14 residues. CDR3 nucleotides: TGTGCCAGCAGGGGACAGGGTCTGACAGATACGCAGTATTTT. Amino acids: CASRGQGLTDTQYF.

This rearrangement joins TRBV7-2 to TRBJ2-7; D unclear. From germline, CDR1 is SGHTA and CDR2 FQGNSA. The V end lost 3 bases, the J end lost 7 bases, and 13 bases lay between the germline ends. The CDR3 totals 13 residues. The CDR3 DNA reads as TGTGCCAGCAGCTTGGGCTCCTCCCTGGAGCAGTACTTC. It encodes CASSLGSSLEQYF.

The chain recombines TRBV4-1 with TRBJ2-7, with 7 bases fitting TRBD2. The V segment lost 1 base and the J segment 2 bases; nucleotides outside the gene matches: 17. Germline V gene sequence: CDR1 MGHRA, CDR2 YSYEKL. This CDR3 comprises 19 residues. The CDR3 spells CASSQVQLLGGGAPYEQYF. CDR3 coding DNA: TGCGCCAGCAGCCAAGTCCAACTCCTTGGCGGGGGTGCCCCCTACGAGCAGTACTTC.

The chain is built from TRBV6-6 and TRBJ2-2, with 7 positions matching TRBD1. Unmatched junction bases numbered 6, after V lost 7 bases and J lost 4 bases. From germline, CDR1 is MNHNY and CDR2 SVGAGI (reference sequence). This CDR3 comprises 14 residues. CDR3 DNA: TGTGCCAGCACCAGGACAGGAGTCACCGGGGAGCTGTTTTTT. Its protein product is CASTRTGVTGELFF.

In DNA, the CDR3 is TGTGCCAGCAGCCTCGCCCGAACTAGCGGGGGCGAGCAGTACTTC. It codes for CASSLARTSGGEQYF. The chain carries TRBV11-2 and TRBJ2-7, with TRBD2 identical over 11 bases. In germline, CDR1 is SGHAT, CDR2 FQNNGV. The CDR3 is 15 amino acids. V shed 5 bases, J shed 6 bases, and the junction held 9 bases outside the gene matches.

V is TRBV19 and J is TRBJ1-5; D is unresolved. The V and J ends lost 9 bases and 1 base respectively, with 10 bases between them. The CDR3 is 13 amino acids. Germline V gene lookup returns CDR1 LNHDA and CDR2 SQIVND (reference sequence). CDR3 DNA: TGTGCCAGCTCGGGATGGAGCAATCAGCCCCAGCATTTT. This translates into CASSGWSNQPQHF.

About this clone: This same CDR3 is encoded by further DNA sequences in the sample. The chain links TRBV19 to TRBJ2-6; TRBD1 aligns across 7 bases. The CDR3 covers 16 residues. CDR1 and CDR2 from the germline V gene are LNHDA and SQIVND (reference sequence). V was pared by 1 base and J by 4 bases, with 4 bases of the junction left unmatched. CDR3 DNA sequence: TGTGCCAGTAGTATAGGGGACAGAGCCGGGGCCAACGTCCTGACTTTC. It translates to CASSIGDRAGANVLTF.

This chain connects TRBV24-1 to TRBJ2-3; 7 nucleotides align to TRBD1. The CDR3 consists of 15 residues. V was pared by 3 bases and J by 2 bases, with 4 bases of the junction left unmatched. Germline V lookup: CDR1 KGHDR, CDR2 SFDVKD. The CDR3 DNA reads as TGTGCCACCAGTGATCACAGGGGCCCCACAGATACGCAGTATTTT. Translation: CATSDHRGPTDTQYF.

The J gene is TRBJ1-1, the V gene TRBV3-1 (or the pseudogene TRBV3-2), with D maybe TRBD1 (5 bases). In germline, CDR1 is LGHDT, CDR2 YNNKEL (reference sequence). This CDR3 comprises 12 residues. V lost 8 bases and J 3 bases, leaving 10 bases between the germline ends. The CDR3 is CASQEGDTEAFF. CDR3 DNA: TGTGCCAGCCAAGAAGGGGACACTGAAGCTTTCTTT.

The chain uses TRBV27 and TRBJ2-7; 12 bases align to TRBD1. The CDR3 runs to 14 residues. CDR1 and CDR2 from the germline V gene are MNHEY and SMNVEV (reference sequence). Germline trimming cut 5 bases from V and 7 bases from J; bases unmatched to any gene: 6. The CDR3, as DNA: TGTGCCAGCAGTCCCCGGGACAGGGGGCGTGAGCAGTACTTC. Its translation is CASSPRDRGREQYF.